The clone carrying this T cell receptor beta chain showed up just a few times. This specimen comes from a study of blood T cells in healthy people across ages. Then a second PCR, running roughly 7 to 11 cycles, was carried out with a sample-barcoded 5' primer and a J-beta primer mix. MiXCR was run by TCRdb on the 5' RACE reads, yielding one entry per CDR3 protein. Of about 730,000 distinct CDR3 sequences in the sample, approximately 43% were seen once. The germline gives CDR1 SNHLY, CDR2 FYNNEI. This CDR3 has 14 amino acids. This clonotype was sampled from a woman in her sixties in good health. The chain uses TRBV2 and TRBJ2-1; TRBD2 might be the D (6 bases). TRBJ2-7 matches the DNA end more closely, so the J call is doubtful. The source material was blood. The DNA of the CDR3 is TGTGCCAGCAGGGCGACTAGGGCCTACAATGAGCAGTACTTC. Its protein product is CASRATRAYNEQYF.